This T cell receptor beta chain emerged from a study of blood T cell repertoires in COVID-19 (TCRdb year 2020). At the level of the whole study: Samples covering the acute and convalescent phases of COVID-19 were provided by collaborators in the United States, Italy and Spain. The samples were drawn from two sources: the first 160 participants of the ongoing ImmuneRACE study, and fewer than 1,500 subjects contributed by 6 global collaborators. Where available, HLA class I and class II types were taken from metadata supplied by the sample provider and were not determined by assay-based typing. The dataset comprised deeply sampled blood TCRbeta repertoires from subjects exposed to, actively infected with, or recovered from COVID-19. The material from the prospective study consisted of cDNA or gDNA derived from T cells, B-cell-depleted T cells, or PBMCs. The repertoires were made available in a free public database intended to serve as a resource for research on the immune response to SARS-CoV-2. The sample metadata nearly always contained a de-identified subject ID, COVID-19 status, age in years and sex.

Taken from the germline V gene (reference sequence), the CDR1 and CDR2 loops are SEHNR and FQNEAQ. The CDR3 has 16 amino acids, counting the end cysteine and phenylalanine. The only DNA kept is the CDR3, 48 bases in frame from the first base. Trimming costs V 5 bases and J 0 bases, and their ends lie 16 bases apart. In Seattle, one collaborating source enrolled patients while the infection was active and tracked those patients longitudinally over the course of disease. Each collaborating institution followed its own protocols to collect whole blood in K2EDTA tubes. For TCRbeta analysis, collaborators shipped samples in one of three forms: frozen whole blood, isolated PBMCs, or DNA extracted from either of those sample types. As regards this clone: No cognate antigen has been identified for it. There are no base qualities to consult, and no much larger clone falls within one base.

The immunoSEQ Assay, a bias-controlled multiplex PCR, was used to amplify TCRbeta CDR3 regions from genomic DNA. On the authors' methods: The number of nucleated cells in each sample was estimated by amplification of reference gene primers within the assay. To quantify the absolute abundance of each unique TCRbeta CDR3 rearrangement, sequence reads were collapsed and filtered. For each sample, productive Simpson clonality was calculated by taking the square root of Simpson's diversity index across productive rearrangements. As stored in TCRdb, this immuneACCESS dataset retains in-frame rearrangements with V and J assigned. A fraction of the clones does not appear; measured against another copy, unresolved V genes explain less than half of the discrepancy, and the remainder lacks a known reason. The V and J calls and the clone size are those of that table, but D and trimming were determined from the DNA. Present in this sample are around 170,000 clones, 80% to 90% of which were seen just once. The ten largest clones capture around 11% of the sample.

Overall results and qualifications from the work: The quantity of clinical and demographic metadata differed by source and by participant and was supplied without curation.

This receptor was obtained from a woman at least 80 years old with COVID-19, enrolled during active disease. Sequencing was performed on peripheral blood. The chain couples TRBV7-9 to TRBJ1-1; no D gene call is confident. In nucleotides, the sequence is TGTGCCAGCAGCCCCAGCGACGGTTTGGTGAACACTGAAGCTTTCTTT. It codes for CASSPSDGLVNTEAFF.